The 29 T cell receptor beta chains presented below share a single source sample, sequenced in a study of shared clonotypes between healthy human individuals. Data came from immunoSEQ multiplex PCR; TCRdb stores just in-frame clones and leaves some out. The sample includes 2 million to 3 million clones, approximately 93% of them seen just once. Material for sequencing was naive CD4+ T cells from PBMCs. The subset is: CD45RA+ positively selected. All receptors come from a man aged 18 to 35 in good health. Some clones in this sample may be carry-over from other donors' samples.

The V call is TRBV6-5, the J call TRBJ2-6, with D hard to call. Germline CDR1 and CDR2: MNHEY and SVGAGI. There are 15 residues in the CDR3. With 6 bases removed from V and 4 bases from J, the gap between germline ends came to 13 bases. The CDR3: CASSRTPSGANVLTF. The CDR3 DNA reads as TGTGCCAGCAGCCGAACACCTTCGGGGGCCAACGTCCTGACTTTC.

This chain connects TRBV15 to TRBJ1-4, with D possibly TRBD1 on 5 matching bases. V lost 1 base and J 10 bases, leaving 13 bases between the germline ends. Germline V lookup: CDR1 LNHNV, CDR2 YYDKDF (reference sequence). The CDR3 extends over 14 amino acids. The CDR3 reads CATSRARAGVKLFF. The CDR3 DNA sequence: TGTGCCACCAGCAGAGCCCGGGCGGGGGTAAAACTGTTTTTT.

The rearrangement joins TRBV2 to TRBJ2-2; D remains ambiguous. The V end was cut by 6 bases, the J end by 1 base, with 9 bases between. Per the germline V gene, CDR1 is SNHLY and CDR2 is FYNNEI. This CDR3 region has 14 residues. The CDR3 bases are TGTGCCAGCAGCGCTGGTAAGAACACCGGGGAGCTGTTTTTT. Its protein product is CASSAGKNTGELFF.

The chain carries TRBV2 and TRBJ2-1; no definite D call. Germline-derived CDR1 and CDR2 are SNHLY and FYNNEI. The CDR3 length is 15 residues. The V end lost 6 bases, the J end lost 2 bases, and 14 bases lay between the germline ends. As DNA, the CDR3 is TGTGCCAGCAGCCCCCCGAACTACGCCTACAATGAGCAGTTCTTC. Translation: CASSPPNYAYNEQFF.

This chain uses TRBV29-1 with TRBJ1-1; tentative D call: TRBD1 (5 bases). Germline-derived CDR1 and CDR2 are SQVTM and ANQGSEA. The CDR3 is made up of 14 amino acids. Trimming took 4 bases from V and 0 from J, leaving 12 bases between them. CDR3 in DNA: TGCAGCGTTGCTGTCCTGGGGGTGAACACTGAAGCTTTCTTT. Its protein is CSVAVLGVNTEAFF.

This clone was observed a single time. The chain is built from TRBV19 and TRBJ2-7, with D perhaps matching TRBD1 (6 bases). This CDR3 is 13 amino acids long. Germline V gene sequence: CDR1 LNHDA, CDR2 SQIVND (reference sequence). Trimming pared 4 bases from V and 5 bases from J, leaving 12 bases between. CDR3 amino acids: CASSKRQDHEQYF. Here the CDR3 DNA reads TGTGCCAGTAGTAAGAGACAGGACCACGAGCAGTACTTC.

The chain employs TRBV2 and TRBJ2-1; the D is unclear. Trimming removed 6 bases from V and 6 bases from J, with 12 bases in between. Germline CDR1 is SNHLY and CDR2 is FYNNEI. This CDR3 region has 13 residues. The CDR3 DNA reads as TGTGCCAGCAGCTCCGGACGGGTCAATGAGCAGTTCTTC. Encoded protein: CASSSGRVNEQFF.

The chain recombines TRBV2 with TRBJ1-2, with TRBD1 matching over 7 bases. Germline values: CDR1 SNHLY, CDR2 FYNNEI. V lost 1 base and J lost 8; bases outside the gene matches: 4. The CDR3 is 13 amino acids. CDR3 residues: CASSEDRGNGYTF. The CDR3 coding sequence is TGTGCCAGCAGTGAAGACAGGGGAAACGGCTACACCTTC.

This chain's CDR3 is CASREPFGAGSSDTQYF. The CDR3 nucleotides are TGTGCCAGTAGAGAACCTTTCGGGGCAGGGTCCTCAGATACGCAGTATTTT. This sequence joins TRBV11-2 and TRBJ2-3, with D perhaps being TRBD1 or TRBD2 (5 bases each). CDR1 and CDR2 (germline): SGHAT, FQNNGV. The CDR3 is 17 residues long. Trimming left V 9 bases short and J 4 bases short, with 26 bases between. Together with reference TRBV11-2 and TRBJ2-3, the CDR3 gives the full variable domain: EAGVAQSPRYKIIEKRQSVAFWCNPISGHATLYWYQQILGQGPKLLIQFQNNGVVDDSQLPKDRFSAERLKGVDSTLKIQPAKLEDSAVYLCASREPFGAGSSDTQYFGPGTRLTVL.

This clone was picked up one time. V and J are TRBV14 and TRBJ2-1; D is possibly TRBD1 (6 bases). V lost 5 bases to trimming and J lost 13 bases, with 18 bases between them. CDR1 is SGHDN, CDR2 FVKESK, per germline. The CDR3 has 13 amino acids. This CDR3 is CASSLTNLDRQFF. CDR3 nucleotide sequence: TGTGCCAGCAGCTTAACTAATTTGGACAGACAGTTCTTC.

The genes are TRBV7-9 and TRBJ1-2; 9 bases align to TRBD1. The trim removed 4 bases at V and 8 bases at J, leaving 5 bases unmatched. The CDR3 is 13 residues long. Germline V gives CDR1 SEHNR, CDR2 FQNEAQ (reference sequence). The chain's CDR3 is CASSSQGASGYTF. CDR3 bases: TGTGCCAGCAGCTCACAGGGGGCATCGGGCTACACCTTC.

The chain has TRBV5-1 and TRBJ2-2, with 9 bases lining up with TRBD1. V lost 5 bases and J lost 1; bases outside the gene matches: 9. The length of the CDR3 is 17 residues. The germline V gene has CDR1 SGHRS and CDR2 YFSETQ. CDR3 coding DNA: TGCGCCAGCAGACAGGGGGCCTCACTTCTGAACACCGGGGAGCTGTTTTTT. Residues: CASRQGASLLNTGELFF.

The gene calls are TRBV7-2 and TRBJ2-2, with unresolved D. Trimming pared 6 bases from V and 7 bases from J, leaving 12 bases between. The germline V gene has CDR1 SGHTA and CDR2 FQGNSA. This CDR3 is 13 amino acids long. CDR3 loop: CASSFGIDGELFF. DNA for the CDR3: TGTGCCAGCAGTTTCGGCATAGACGGGGAGCTGTTTTTT.

V and J are TRBV21-1 and TRBJ1-1. TRBV21-1 is an annotated pseudogene. This CDR3 region has 11 residues. The CDR3 loop reads CAALGDTEAFF. The CDR3 nucleotides read TGTGCAGCCTTGGGGGACACTGAAGCTTTCTTT.

J is TRBJ2-1 and V is TRBV11-2; TRBD2 is a possible D gene (6 bases). This CDR3 contains 15 residues. The V gene lost 6 bases and the J gene lost 7 bases, with 19 bases spanning the gap. Germline V CDR1 and CDR2: SGHAT, FQNNGV. The CDR3 DNA sequence: TGTGCCAGCAGGGTGCCGGGACTGGAAGGGAATGAGCAGTTCTTC. It yields the protein CASRVPGLEGNEQFF.

This chain uses TRBV6-5 with TRBJ1-5; the D is unclear. V lost 8 bases, J lost 0 bases, and 11 bases lay in between. The germline V gene has CDR1 MNHEY and CDR2 SVGAGI. The CDR3 runs to 14 residues. The CDR3 coding sequence is TGTGCCAGCTCGGCGGATCATAGCAATCAGCCCCAGCATTTT. It translates to CASSADHSNQPQHF.

The chain couples TRBV28 to TRBJ1-4, with D hard to call. Germline V gives CDR1 MDHEN, CDR2 SYDVKM. V lost 5 bases and J lost 5, with 12 bases in between. This CDR3 region has 14 residues. The CDR3 DNA is TGTGCCAGCAGTCCAATCTTCTCGAATGAAAAACTGTTTTTT. This gives the protein CASSPIFSNEKLFF.

V gene TRBV27 combines with J gene TRBJ2-5; tentative D call: TRBD2 (5 bases). V lost 2 bases to trimming and J lost 5 bases, with 15 bases between them. The germline gives CDR1 MNHEY, CDR2 SMNVEV (reference sequence). The CDR3 is made up of 15 amino acids. CDR3 sequence (DNA): TGTGCCAGCAGTTTAGGGCTAGCTGAGATCGAGACCCAGTACTTC. Amino acid sequence: CASSLGLAEIETQYF.

The CDR3 spells CASSLWGTGVYEQYF. In DNA, the CDR3 is TGTGCCAGCAGCTTGTGGGGGACAGGGGTGTACGAGCAGTACTTC. This chain joins TRBV7-2 and TRBJ2-7; TRBD1 agrees at 10 bases. V was clipped by 3 bases and J by 4 bases; unmatched bases: 6. CDR1 and CDR2 from the germline V gene are SGHTA and FQGNSA. CDR3 length: 15 residues.

Concerning this clone: Other DNA sequences of this sample code for an identical CDR3. This chain joins TRBV4-2 and TRBJ1-5; D unresolved. V was cut by 0 bases and J by 7 bases, with 7 bases left in between. The CDR3 has 13 amino acids. CDR1 and CDR2 from the germline V gene are LGHNA and YNFKEQ. CDR3 in DNA: TGTGCCAGCAGCCAAGATCGGAACCAGCCCCAGCATTTT. Its protein product is CASSQDRNQPQHF.

This clone came up a few times. The same CDR3 also results from other DNA sequences found in this sample. V usage is TRBV5-4 and J usage is TRBJ1-1; D is perhaps TRBD1 (6 bases). This CDR3 comprises 13 residues. Deletions cut 0 bases from V and 8 bases from J, with 11 bases between. From germline, CDR1 is SGHNT and CDR2 YYREEE (reference sequence). As DNA, the CDR3 is TGTGCCAGCAGCTTGGATGGGGGGCGCGAAGCTTTCTTT. Translated, it gives CASSLDGGREAFF. Based on the CDR3 plus reference TRBV5-4 and TRBJ1-1, the full variable domain is ETGVTQSPTHLIKTRGQQVTLRCSSQSGHNTVSWYQQALGQGPQFIFQYYREEENGRGNFPPRFSGLQFPNYSSELNVNALELDDSALYLCASSLDGGREAFFGQGTRLTVV.

J is TRBJ2-5 and V is TRBV7-2; D is uncertain. The CDR3 runs to 12 residues. CDR1 is SGHTA, CDR2 FQGNSA, per germline. V shed 1 base and J shed 9 bases, with 9 bases lying between them. The CDR3 coding sequence is TGTGCCAGCAGCTTAGGCCTAAGTGCCCAGTACTTC. Protein: CASSLGLSAQYF.

This chain links TRBV2 with TRBJ2-1; D not resolved. Trimming cost V 8 bases and J 6 bases, with 8 bases left between them. This CDR3 spans 11 amino acids. CDR1 is SNHLY, CDR2 FYNNEI, per germline. The CDR3 loop reads CASAPLNEQFF. The DNA of the CDR3 is TGTGCCAGCGCCCCTCTCAATGAGCAGTTCTTC.

J is TRBJ1-5 and V is TRBV4-1; D gene ambiguous. This CDR3 spans 13 amino acids. Germline values: CDR1 MGHRA, CDR2 YSYEKL. V was clipped by 4 bases and J by 4 bases, with 8 bases between them. The CDR3 region has the DNA TGCGCCAGCAGCCGGACGGAGAATCAGCCCCAGCATTTT. It codes for CASSRTENQPQHF.

This chain links TRBV10-3 with TRBJ2-2; 8 bases agree with TRBD1. Germline V lookup: CDR1 ENHRY, CDR2 SYGVKD. With V trimmed by 6 bases and J by 0 bases, 6 bases remained unmatched. The CDR3 spans 16 residues. For the CDR3, the DNA is TGTGCCATCAGCAAGACAGGGGCCCCGAACACCGGGGAGCTGTTTTTT. This gives the protein CAISKTGAPNTGELFF.

This chain links TRBV11-2 with TRBJ1-1; D ambiguous. The CDR3 contains 14 residues. With 1 base removed from V and 0 bases from J, the gap between germline ends came to 6 bases. Germline V gene lookup returns CDR1 SGHAT and CDR2 FQNNGV. CDR3 residues: CASSLGALNTEAFF. CDR3 DNA: TGTGCCAGCAGCTTAGGGGCTCTGAACACTGAAGCTTTCTTT.

The chain joins TRBV30 to TRBJ2-5, with D hard to call. The J call may be in error: the DNA end matches TRBJ2-7 better. Germline CDR1 and CDR2: GTSNPN and SVGIG (reference sequence). The CDR3 consists of 14 residues. CDR3 protein: CAWSKGKGNYEQYF. CDR3 bases: TGTGCCTGGAGTAAGGGTAAAGGTAACTACGAGCAGTACTTC.

The chain joins TRBV9 to TRBJ2-1; 10 nucleotides line up with TRBD1. The CDR3 totals 19 residues. V was pared by 2 bases and J by 7 bases, with 18 bases of the junction left unmatched. CDR1 is SGDLS, CDR2 YYNGEE, per germline. The CDR3 reads CASSVSPTAGTGARNEQFF. In DNA, the CDR3 is TGTGCCAGCAGCGTTTCCCCAACAGCCGGGACAGGGGCGAGGAATGAGCAGTTCTTC.

Of note for this clone: The junction departs from the called germline gene at one end, perhaps through a read error. This chain joins TRBV7-6 and TRBJ2-7, with D possibly matching TRBD2 (5 bases). Germline V CDR1 and CDR2: SGHVS, FNYEAQ. The CDR3 length is 16 residues. The CDR3 reads CASSLSVLASSHEQYF. In DNA, the CDR3 is TGTGCCAGCAGCTTATCGGTATTAGCGAGCTCCCACGAGCAGTACTTC.